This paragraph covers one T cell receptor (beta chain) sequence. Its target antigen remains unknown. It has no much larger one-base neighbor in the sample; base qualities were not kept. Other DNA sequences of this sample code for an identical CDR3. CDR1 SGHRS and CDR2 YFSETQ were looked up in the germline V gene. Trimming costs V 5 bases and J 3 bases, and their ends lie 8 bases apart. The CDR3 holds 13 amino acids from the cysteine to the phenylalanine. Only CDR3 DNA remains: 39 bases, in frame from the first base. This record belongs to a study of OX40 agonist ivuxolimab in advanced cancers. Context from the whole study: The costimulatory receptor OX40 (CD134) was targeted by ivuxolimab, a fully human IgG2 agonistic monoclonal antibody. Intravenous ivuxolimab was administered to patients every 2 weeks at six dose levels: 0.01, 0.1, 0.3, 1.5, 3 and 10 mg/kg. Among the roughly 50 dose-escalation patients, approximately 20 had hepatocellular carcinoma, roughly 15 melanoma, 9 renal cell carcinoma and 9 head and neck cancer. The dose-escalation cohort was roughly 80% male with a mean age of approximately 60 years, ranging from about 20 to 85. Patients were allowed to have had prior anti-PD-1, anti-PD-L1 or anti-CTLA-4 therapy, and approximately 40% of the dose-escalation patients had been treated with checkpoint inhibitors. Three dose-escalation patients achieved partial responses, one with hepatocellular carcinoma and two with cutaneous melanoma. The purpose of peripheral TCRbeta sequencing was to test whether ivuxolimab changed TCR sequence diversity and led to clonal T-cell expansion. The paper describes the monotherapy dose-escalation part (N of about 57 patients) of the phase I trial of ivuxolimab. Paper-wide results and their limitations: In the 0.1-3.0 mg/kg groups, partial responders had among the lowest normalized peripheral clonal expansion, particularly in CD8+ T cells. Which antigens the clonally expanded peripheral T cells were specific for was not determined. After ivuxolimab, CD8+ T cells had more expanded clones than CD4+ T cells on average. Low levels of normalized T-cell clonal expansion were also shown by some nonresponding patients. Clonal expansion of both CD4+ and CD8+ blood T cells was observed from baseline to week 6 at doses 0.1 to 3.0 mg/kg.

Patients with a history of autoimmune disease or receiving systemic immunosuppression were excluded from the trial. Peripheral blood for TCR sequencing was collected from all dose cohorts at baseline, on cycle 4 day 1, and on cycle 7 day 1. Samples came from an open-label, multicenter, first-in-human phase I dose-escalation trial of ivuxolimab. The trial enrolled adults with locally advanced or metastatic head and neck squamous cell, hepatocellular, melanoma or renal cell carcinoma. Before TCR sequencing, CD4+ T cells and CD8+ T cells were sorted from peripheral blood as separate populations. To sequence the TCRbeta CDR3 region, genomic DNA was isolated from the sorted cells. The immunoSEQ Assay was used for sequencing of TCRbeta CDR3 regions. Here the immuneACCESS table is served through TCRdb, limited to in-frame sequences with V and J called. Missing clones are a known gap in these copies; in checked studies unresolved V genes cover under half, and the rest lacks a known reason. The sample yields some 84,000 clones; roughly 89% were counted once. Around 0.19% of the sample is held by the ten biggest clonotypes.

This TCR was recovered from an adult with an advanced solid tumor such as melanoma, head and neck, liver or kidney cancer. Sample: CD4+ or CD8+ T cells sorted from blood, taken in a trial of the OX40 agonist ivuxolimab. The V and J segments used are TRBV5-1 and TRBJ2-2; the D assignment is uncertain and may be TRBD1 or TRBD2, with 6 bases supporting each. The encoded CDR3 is CASSRGDTGELFF. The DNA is TGCGCCAGCAGTAGGGGGGACACCGGGGAGCTGTTTTTT.